The 28 T cell receptor beta chains presented below share a single source sample, sequenced in a study of blood T cell repertoires in COVID-19. Sequencing used immunoSEQ multiplex PCR; TCRdb keeps in-frame clones, though not all of them. This table has around 100,000 clones, around 87% appearing once. Sequencing input: peripheral blood. These receptors were obtained from a human donor in a cohort sampled during active COVID-19.

The chain joins TRBV5-4 to TRBJ1-1, with 7 nucleotides matching TRBD1. The CDR3 totals 15 residues. In germline, CDR1 is SGHNT, CDR2 YYREEE (reference sequence). The junction had 7 bases not matched to a gene; V was cut back by 4 bases and J by 1 base. Here the CDR3 DNA reads TGTGCCAGCAGCCCGCTCGGACAGGCGAACACTGAAGCTTTCTTT. Residues: CASSPLGQANTEAFF.

The chain recombines TRBV5-4 with TRBJ2-3, with 10 bases fitting TRBD2. Germline V gene lookup returns CDR1 SGHNT and CDR2 YYREEE (reference sequence). Germline trimming cut 0 bases from V and 1 base from J; bases unmatched to any gene: 2. The CDR3 has 16 amino acids. CDR3 residues: CASSLALAGGTDTQYF. CDR3 DNA: TGTGCCAGCAGCTTGGCCCTAGCGGGAGGCACAGATACGCAGTATTTT.

The J gene is TRBJ1-4, the V gene TRBV6-5; TRBD1 matches at 7 bases. This CDR3 is 15 amino acids long. Germline V CDR1 and CDR2: MNHEY, SVGAGI. V shed 0 bases and J 7 bases; nucleotides not matched to a gene: 5. CDR3 bases: TGTGCCAGCAGTTACTCGGAAACAGGGGTTGAAAAACTGTTTTTT. Residues: CASSYSETGVEKLFF.

In its sample, this clone was seen a few times. This chain joins TRBV7-9 and TRBJ1-4; D is unclear. In germline, CDR1 is SEHNR, CDR2 FQNEAQ (reference sequence). The CDR3 is 12 residues long. With 7 bases removed from V and 8 bases from J, the gap between germline ends came to 11 bases. The CDR3 here is CASTREAEKLFF. For the CDR3, the DNA is TGTGCCAGCACCCGGGAGGCAGAAAAACTGTTTTTT. The complete variable domain, with remaining parts taken from reference TRBV7-9 and TRBJ1-4, reads DTGVSQNPRHKITKRGQNVTFRCDPISEHNRLYWYRQTLGQGPEFLTYFQNEAQLEKSRLLSDRFSAERPKGSFSTLEIQRTEQGDSAMYLCASTREAEKLFFGSGTQLSVL.

The CDR3 here is CASSETVGSGANEKLFF. CDR3 in DNA: TGTGCCAGCAGCGAGACGGTCGGGTCGGGGGCTAATGAAAAACTGTTTTTT. The gene calls are TRBV9 and TRBJ1-4, with D possibly matching TRBD1 (5 bases). CDR1 and CDR2 (germline): SGDLS, YYNGEE. There are 17 residues in the CDR3. Trimming took off 3 bases at V and 3 bases at J, with 18 bases between the two ends.

This clone was counted a single time. The sample holds other DNA sequences that translate to the same CDR3. V is TRBV29-1 and J is TRBJ2-7; unclear D gene. V lost 6 bases and J lost 3, with 9 bases in between. CDR1 is SQVTM, CDR2 ANQGSEA, per germline. The CDR3 runs 11 residues. This CDR3 reads CSVGTVYEQYF. CDR3 coding DNA: TGCAGCGTAGGCACAGTCTACGAGCAGTACTTC.

The chain combines TRBV7-9 with TRBJ2-5; D may be TRBD2 (6 bases). Trimming pared 4 bases from V and 0 bases from J, leaving 12 bases between. Germline-derived CDR1 and CDR2 are SEHNR and FQNEAQ (reference sequence). This CDR3 region has 15 residues. The CDR3 DNA sequence: TGTGCCAGCAGCTCTGGGGGGTACGACCAAGAGACCCAGTACTTC. Encoded protein: CASSSGGYDQETQYF. The variable domain in full, with the rest retrieved from reference TRBV7-9 and TRBJ2-5, is DTGVSQNPRHKITKRGQNVTFRCDPISEHNRLYWYRQTLGQGPEFLTYFQNEAQLEKSRLLSDRFSAERPKGSFSTLEIQRTEQGDSAMYLCASSSGGYDQETQYFGPGTRLLVL.

The V call is TRBV7-2, the J call TRBJ1-6; D might be TRBD1 (6 bases). V lost 5 bases and J lost 6, with 20 bases in between. CDR1 and CDR2 (germline): SGHTA, FQGNSA. This CDR3 comprises 17 residues. CDR3 DNA: TGTGCCAGCAGCCCAAGCCCCCGGGGGGCCCTTAATTCACCCCTCCACTTT. Amino acids: CASSPSPRGALNSPLHF.

In this sample, this clone turned up once. The chain employs TRBV6-5 and TRBJ1-5; D remains unclear. The V gene lost 0 bases and the J gene lost 0 bases, with 6 bases spanning the gap. The length of the CDR3 is 15 residues. Germline values: CDR1 MNHEY, CDR2 SVGAGI. The CDR3 nucleotides are TGTGCCAGCAGTTACTCCCAGTATAGCAATCAGCCCCAGCATTTT. Its protein is CASSYSQYSNQPQHF.

The chain is built from TRBV11-2 and TRBJ2-7, with D maybe TRBD2 (6 bases). V gave up 3 bases and J gave up 2 bases, with 14 bases separating them. The CDR3 loop spans 15 amino acids. CDR1 is SGHAT, CDR2 FQNNGV, per germline. The CDR3 here is CASSFIRRAPYEQYF. CDR3 DNA: TGTGCCAGCAGCTTTATTAGGAGGGCCCCCTACGAGCAGTACTTC.

The V call is TRBV5-1, the J call TRBJ1-1; 7 positions agree with TRBD1. The J segment lost 4 bases and the V segment lost 2 bases, leaving 8 bases of the junction unmatched. The germline CDR1 and CDR2 sequences are SGHRS and YFSETQ. This CDR3 is built from 15 residues. This CDR3 is CASSFYRGSSTEAFF. Here the CDR3 DNA reads TGCGCCAGCAGCTTTTACAGGGGATCCAGCACTGAAGCTTTCTTT. Supplemented by reference TRBV5-1 and TRBJ1-1, the full variable domain reads KAGVTQTPRYLIKTRGQQVTLSCSPISGHRSVSWYQQTPGQGLQFLFEYFSETQRNKGNFPGRFSGRQFSNSRSEMNVSTLELGDSALYLCASSFYRGSSTEAFFGQGTRLTVV.

The V and J genes are TRBV3-1 (or the pseudogene TRBV3-2) and TRBJ1-6, with a tentative D call TRBD1 (5 bases). Trimming cost V 0 bases and J 9 bases, with 12 bases left between them. CDR3 length: 15 amino acids. Looked up from germline, CDR1 is LGHDT and CDR2 is YNNKEL (reference sequence). This CDR3 reads CASSQDRDFRSPLHF. CDR3 in DNA: TGTGCCAGCAGCCAAGACAGGGATTTCCGTTCACCCCTCCACTTT.

The J gene is TRBJ2-2, the V gene TRBV27, with TRBD1 as a possible D gene (5 bases). V was shortened by 2 bases and J by 3 bases, with 10 bases between the two germline ends. The CDR3 contains 15 residues. Germline-derived CDR1 and CDR2 are MNHEY and SMNVEV (reference sequence). CDR3 sequence: CASSLQGAHTGELFF. As DNA, the CDR3 is TGTGCCAGCAGTTTACAAGGGGCACACACCGGGGAGCTGTTTTTT.

DNA for the CDR3: TGTGCCAGCAGCGCCTTCGGACAGGCCTCTGGGGCCAACGTCCTGACTTTC. It yields the protein CASSAFGQASGANVLTF. The genes are TRBV9 and TRBJ2-6, with 7 nucleotides matching TRBD1. Losses at the gene ends were 3 bases for V and 0 bases for J; bases not matched to a gene: 6. Germline CDR1 reads SGDLS; CDR2 reads YYNGEE. The CDR3 length is 17 residues.

This rearrangement joins TRBV7-3 to TRBJ2-3, with 9 bases that match TRBD1. There are 17 residues in the CDR3. Germline values: CDR1 SGHTA, CDR2 FQGTGA. The V and J ends lost 5 bases and 1 base, in that order; junction bases with no gene match: 10. CDR3 protein: CASSLRSGQGGTDTQYF. The CDR3 DNA reads as TGTGCCAGCAGCCTCCGTTCGGGACAGGGTGGCACAGATACGCAGTATTTT. Filled out from reference TRBV7-3 and TRBJ2-3, the complete variable domain reads GAGVSQTPSNKVTEKGKYVELRCDPISGHTALYWYRQSLGQGPEFLIYFQGTGAADDSGLPNDRFFAVRPEGSVSTLKIQRTERGDSAVYLCASSLRSGQGGTDTQYFGPGTRLTVL.

The chain has TRBV11-3 and TRBJ1-6; D is unclear. CDR1 is SGHNT, CDR2 YENEEA, per germline. This CDR3 has 13 amino acids. Trimming left V 0 bases short and J 9 bases short, with 6 bases between. DNA for the CDR3: TGTGCCAGCAGCTTAGATTCAGGTTCACCCCTCCACTTT. Translation: CASSLDSGSPLHF.

The genes are TRBV4-1 and TRBJ2-7; a weak D match, TRBD1 (6 bases). Trimming stripped 4 bases from V and 3 bases from J, with 13 bases between. The CDR3 extends over 14 amino acids. Germline V gene sequence: CDR1 MGHRA, CDR2 YSYEKL. The CDR3 sequence: CASSLSDRNYEQYF. The CDR3 DNA reads as TGCGCCAGCAGCCTATCAGACAGGAACTACGAGCAGTACTTC.

The rearrangement uses TRBV6-1 and TRBJ1-1, with D possibly being TRBD1 (5 bases). Germline V gene sequence: CDR1 MNHNS, CDR2 SASEGT. Trimming removed 5 bases from V and 6 bases from J, with 16 bases in between. This CDR3 has 14 amino acids. CDR3 amino acids: CASSSSGRSAEAFF. CDR3 nucleotide sequence: TGTGCCAGCAGTTCCTCAGGGAGGAGCGCTGAAGCTTTCTTT.

The rearrangement links TRBV4-3 to TRBJ1-2, with D possibly matching TRBD1 (6 bases). The V gene's germline CDR1 is LGHNA and CDR2 YSLEER. Trimming left V 4 bases short and J 3 bases short, with 9 bases between. This CDR3 is built from 13 residues. Written as DNA, the CDR3 is TGCGCCAGCAGCCGACACAGGGACTATGGCTACACCTTC. Amino acid sequence: CASSRHRDYGYTF.

This sequence joins TRBV27 and TRBJ2-7, with TRBD2 as a possible D gene (5 bases). This CDR3 region has 14 residues. V was trimmed by 5 bases and J by 5 bases, leaving 16 bases between them. Looked up from germline, CDR1 is MNHEY and CDR2 is SMNVEV (reference sequence). The CDR3 region has the DNA TGTGCCAGCAGTCTACCCGGGGTAGCAGACGAGCAGTACTTC. Translating it yields CASSLPGVADEQYF.

This clone was seen a handful of times. This chain joins TRBV4-1 and TRBJ1-4; possible D gene TRBD1, 5 bases. The germline V and J ends were trimmed by 4 bases and 8 bases, with 11 bases remaining between them. The CDR3 has 13 residues. Looked up from germline, CDR1 is MGHRA and CDR2 is YSYEKL. CDR3 bases: TGCGCCAGCAGCCGGGGCGGTGCAGAAAAACTGTTTTTT. This codes for CASSRGGAEKLFF.

The rearrangement joins TRBV10-3 to TRBJ2-2; D possibly corresponds to TRBD2 (6 bases). In germline, CDR1 is ENHRY, CDR2 SYGVKD. The CDR3 contains 14 residues. Deletions cut 1 base from V and 3 bases from J, with 6 bases between. CDR3 sequence reads: CAISEWGDTGELFF. In DNA form, the CDR3 reads TGTGCCATCAGTGAGTGGGGGGACACCGGGGAGCTGTTTTTT.

This clone was picked up a small number of times. The chain recombines TRBV28 with TRBJ1-2; D may be TRBD1 (5 bases). Trimming stripped 6 bases from V and 7 bases from J, with 15 bases between. The CDR3 extends over 13 amino acids. Per the germline V gene, CDR1 is MDHEN and CDR2 is SYDVKM. In DNA, the CDR3 is TGTGCCAGCAGCCAAAGGGGATTTAGTGGCTACACCTTC. As protein: CASSQRGFSGYTF.

The genes are TRBV7-3 and TRBJ2-1; 13 bases align to TRBD2. J was trimmed by 11 bases and V by 5 bases; bases with no gene match: 18. Germline CDR1 SGHTA, CDR2 FQGTGA. The CDR3 totals 18 residues. The CDR3 region has the DNA TGTGCCAGCAGCACCTGGTGGGGGACTAGCGGGACTCCAGGGAAGCAGTTCTTC. Protein: CASSTWWGTSGTPGKQFF. The variable domain in full, with the rest retrieved from reference TRBV7-3 and TRBJ2-1, is GAGVSQTPSNKVTEKGKYVELRCDPISGHTALYWYRQSLGQGPEFLIYFQGTGAADDSGLPNDRFFAVRPEGSVSTLKIQRTERGDSAVYLCASSTWWGTSGTPGKQFFGPGTRLTVL.

This clone was observed once. The rearrangement uses TRBV5-1 and TRBJ1-1; tentatively, D is TRBD1 (6 bases). From germline, CDR1 is SGHRS and CDR2 YFSETQ. This CDR3 is 13 amino acids long. V lost 4 bases to trimming and J lost 5 bases, with 12 bases between them. The CDR3, as DNA: TGCGCCAGCAGCCTCCAGGGGCGGACTGAAGCTTTCTTT. This gives the protein CASSLQGRTEAFF.

The rearrangement joins TRBV7-8 to TRBJ2-7, with 7 bases matching TRBD1. The CDR3 sequence is 17 residues long. The germline gives CDR1 SGHVS, CDR2 FQNEAQ. After removal of 2 bases from V and 3 bases from J, the junction contained 13 bases not matched to a gene. The DNA for the CDR3 is TGTGCCAGCAGCTTAAATCGTCTTCCGGGACAGCTCTACGAGCAGTACTTC. Translation: CASSLNRLPGQLYEQYF.

The V call is TRBV5-1, the J call TRBJ2-7, with 9 bases that match TRBD2. The trim removed 4 bases at V and 6 bases at J, leaving 14 bases unmatched. CDR1 is SGHRS, CDR2 YFSETQ, per germline. The CDR3 totals 16 residues. CDR3 region: CASSPGVAGVRGEQYF. CDR3 DNA: TGCGCCAGCAGCCCCGGGGTAGCGGGAGTTCGAGGCGAGCAGTACTTC.

To note about this clone: The same CDR3 is also encoded by other DNA sequences in this sample. V and J are TRBV7-9 and TRBJ1-1; tentative D call: TRBD1 (5 bases). The CDR3 contains 13 residues. Deletions cut 4 bases from V and 5 bases from J, with 11 bases between. CDR1 is SEHNR and CDR2 is FQNEAQ in the germline V gene (reference sequence). This CDR3 is CASSWGGGTEAFF. Here the CDR3 DNA reads TGTGCCAGCAGCTGGGGGGGTGGAACTGAAGCTTTCTTT.